The 27 T cell receptor beta chains given below trace back to one sample, sequenced in a study of beta chain features in type 1 diabetes. Notes on the study in general: Across all four CD4+ subsets, people with type 1 diabetes showed modestly shorter TCRB CDR3s.

As every portion of the isolated RNA was reverse transcribed, the sequencing read expressed TCRB transcripts. Sequencing was performed with immunoSEQ multiplex PCR; in TCRdb, only in-frame clones are kept and a portion is missing. The sample has about 360,000 clones; 10% to 15% are singletons. No antigen is known for these receptors. The source material was naive CD4+ T cells from blood. Receptors originate from a woman younger than 30 with type 1 diabetes.

This clone was seen only a few times. The V and J genes are TRBV27 and TRBJ2-3; D call uncertain. CDR3 length equals 14 residues. Between the trimmed V and J ends, which lost 2 bases and 2 bases, there was a span of 8 bases. Looked up from germline, CDR1 is MNHEY and CDR2 is SMNVEV (reference sequence). In DNA form, the CDR3 reads TGTGCCAGCAGTTTACACGAGCTCACAGATACGCAGTATTTT. Encoded protein: CASSLHELTDTQYF.

This clone was seen a handful of times. This sequence joins TRBV19 and TRBJ2-4, with a possible D match to TRBD1 (5 bases). The CDR3 loop spans 12 amino acids. Trimming took off 8 bases at V and 7 bases at J, with 12 bases between the two ends. Germline V gene data show CDR1 as LNHDA and CDR2 as SQIVND (reference sequence). The CDR3, as DNA: TGTGCCAGTCAAGGGGTTCTCAACATTCAGTACTTC. Amino acid sequence: CASQGVLNIQYF.

This clone was detected only a few times. The gene calls are TRBV7-2 and TRBJ2-7, with 9 bases lining up with TRBD1. The CDR3 is 15 residues long. Germline V gene sequence: CDR1 SGHTA, CDR2 FQGNSA. The J segment lost 5 bases and the V segment lost 4 bases, leaving 9 bases of the junction unmatched. Here the CDR3 reads CASSSWTGDGNEQYF. CDR3 DNA: TGTGCCAGCAGCTCCTGGACAGGGGACGGCAACGAGCAGTACTTC.

The chain links TRBV6-6 to TRBJ2-7; TRBD2 matches 8 bases. This CDR3 has 14 residues. The V and J ends lost 6 bases and 3 bases, in that order; junction bases with no gene match: 7. Looked up from germline, CDR1 is MNHNY and CDR2 is SVGAGI (reference sequence). The CDR3 coding sequence is TGTGCCAGCAGCGCCGGGGCGGGAGGCTACGAGCAGTACTTC. It yields the protein CASSAGAGGYEQYF.

The chain combines TRBV5-1 with TRBJ2-7; TRBD1 matches at 9 bases. The length of the CDR3 is 17 residues. The junction had 12 bases not matched to a gene; V was cut back by 3 bases and J by 2 bases. The germline CDR1 and CDR2 sequences are SGHRS and YFSETQ. CDR3 in amino acids: CASSSKTPQGAPYEQYF. Here the CDR3 DNA reads TGCGCCAGCAGCTCGAAAACCCCACAGGGGGCCCCCTACGAGCAGTACTTC.

This clone was detected only a few times. V and J are TRBV10-3 and TRBJ1-6, with 7 positions matching TRBD1. The CDR3 is 13 amino acids. The junction had 4 bases not matched to a gene; V was cut back by 7 bases and J by 7 bases. Looked up from germline, CDR1 is ENHRY and CDR2 is SYGVKD. Here the CDR3 DNA reads TGTGCCATCAACGACAGGGAAAATTCACCCCTCCACTTT. This sequence encodes CAINDRENSPLHF.

This clone was seen only a few times. This rearrangement joins TRBV15 to TRBJ2-2; TRBD2 matches 12 bases. This CDR3 contains 16 residues. The J segment lost 7 bases and the V segment lost 1 base, leaving 4 bases of the junction unmatched. Germline lookup yields CDR1 LNHNV and CDR2 YYDKDF (reference sequence). DNA of the CDR3: TGTGCCACCAGCAGAGGACTAGCGGGAGTTTACGGGGAGCTGTTTTTT. Amino acids: CATSRGLAGVYGELFF.

This clone has a handful of counts. At the DNA level, this CDR3 is encoded by other sequences in the same sample as well. This sequence joins TRBV5-1 and TRBJ2-1; no clear D. V dropped 4 bases and J dropped 5 bases, with 7 bases sitting between them. The CDR3 is made up of 12 amino acids. Germline V gene data show CDR1 as SGHRS and CDR2 as YFSETQ. Written as DNA, the CDR3 is TGCGCCAGCAGCCTTGGGCACAATGAGCAGTTCTTC. As protein: CASSLGHNEQFF.

V is TRBV30 and J is TRBJ1-2, with D perhaps matching TRBD1 (6 bases). From germline, CDR1 is GTSNPN and CDR2 SVGIG (reference sequence). Trimming left V 4 bases short and J 7 bases short, with 16 bases between. CDR3 length equals 13 residues. Here the CDR3 DNA reads TGTGCCTGGACCCACAAGGGGGTAGGTGGCTACACCTTC. Amino acids: CAWTHKGVGGYTF.

The J gene is TRBJ1-2, the V gene TRBV5-6; 7 bases line up with TRBD1. The CDR3 is 13 amino acids. Losses at the gene ends were 5 bases for V and 2 bases for J; bases not matched to a gene: 3. CDR1 and CDR2 (germline): SGHDT, YYEEEE. CDR3 region: CASRQTGNYGYTF. The CDR3 DNA is TGTGCCAGCAGACAGACAGGGAACTATGGCTACACCTTC.

The chain carries TRBV10-2 and TRBJ2-5, with D possibly matching TRBD2 (5 bases). CDR3 size: 13 residues. Germline V gene lookup returns CDR1 WSHSY and CDR2 SAAADI. V lost 7 bases and J lost 4, with 13 bases in between. CDR3 coding DNA: TGCGCCAGCACCGAGTATGGGAGAGAGACCCAGTACTTC. The encoded protein is CASTEYGRETQYF.

The rearrangement links TRBV4-3 to TRBJ2-1; tentatively, D is TRBD1 (5 bases). Germline-derived CDR1 and CDR2 are LGHNA and YSLEER. Trimming took 0 bases from V and 8 from J, leaving 14 bases between them. The CDR3 is 15 amino acids. CDR3 nucleotide sequence: TGCGCCAGCAGCCAAGATCTGGGGTTCAGGGATGAGCAGTTCTTC. This translates into CASSQDLGFRDEQFF.

In this sample, this clone turned up a few times. The gene calls are TRBV7-9 and TRBJ2-1; D is undetermined. The CDR3 totals 12 residues. Deletions cut 3 bases from V and 5 bases from J, with 5 bases between. The germline V gene has CDR1 SEHNR and CDR2 FQNEAQ (reference sequence). CDR3 nucleotides: TGTGCCAGCAGCTTTTTAAACAATGAGCAGTTCTTC. Its protein is CASSFLNNEQFF.

The CDR3 nucleotides read TGCAGCTCCGCGACTAGCGGAAGGTACAATGAGCAGTTCTTC. Its translation is CSSATSGRYNEQFF. This chain uses TRBV29-1 with TRBJ2-1; 9 nucleotides match TRBD2. CDR3 size: 14 residues. Germline lookup yields CDR1 SQVTM and CDR2 ANQGSEA. Trimming cost V 8 bases and J 4 bases; bases outside gene matches: 9.

This clone was picked up a small number of times. This chain connects TRBV25-1 to TRBJ1-3; the D gene is possibly TRBD1 (5 bases). The V end lost 4 bases, the J end lost 1 base, and 8 bases lay between the germline ends. In germline, CDR1 is MGHDK, CDR2 SYGVNS. The CDR3 contains 14 residues. CDR3 in amino acids: CASSAGGSGNTIYF. CDR3 coding DNA: TGTGCCAGCAGTGCCGGGGGGTCTGGAAACACCATATATTTT. Variable domain in full (rest from reference TRBV25-1 and TRBJ1-3): EADIYQTPRYLVIGTGKKITLECSQTMGHDKMYWYQQDPGMELHLIHYSYGVNSTEKGDLSSESTVSRIRTEHFPLTLESARPSHTSQYLCASSAGGSGNTIYFGEGSWLTVV.

The chain recombines TRBV4-3 with TRBJ2-1, with D tentatively TRBD1 (6 bases). Trimming took off 4 bases at V and 4 bases at J, with 14 bases between the two ends. In germline, CDR1 is LGHNA, CDR2 YSLEER. The CDR3 runs to 15 residues. The CDR3 spells CASSRTTGDYNEQFF. CDR3 nucleotides: TGCGCCAGCAGCCGAACGACAGGAGATTACAATGAGCAGTTCTTC.

The gene calls are TRBV5-1 and TRBJ2-1, with TRBD2 identical over 9 bases. After removal of 4 bases from V and 0 bases from J, the junction contained 5 bases not matched to a gene. The CDR3 runs to 16 residues. Germline V gives CDR1 SGHRS, CDR2 YFSETQ. CDR3 region: CASSPNSGSSYNEQFF. CDR3 in DNA: TGCGCCAGCAGCCCCAATAGCGGGAGCTCCTACAATGAGCAGTTCTTC.

In its sample, this clone was seen a few times. V is TRBV6-5 and J is TRBJ2-2; perhaps TRBD2 as D (6 bases). Germline CDR1 and CDR2: MNHEY and SVGAGI. The V gene lost 5 bases and the J gene lost 4 bases, with 14 bases spanning the gap. This CDR3 region has 15 residues. The CDR3 region has the DNA TGTGCCAGCAGTATACTGACTAGATTCACCGGGGAGCTGTTTTTT. It yields the protein CASSILTRFTGELFF.

The gene calls are TRBV14 and TRBJ1-5; 8 positions match TRBD1. Germline CDR1 SGHDN, CDR2 FVKESK. This CDR3 has 15 residues. The V and J ends lost 4 bases and 1 base, in that order; junction bases with no gene match: 3. CDR3 bases: TGTGCCAGCAGCCTAACAGGGGGGAGCAATCAGCCCCAGCATTTT. This gives the protein CASSLTGGSNQPQHF.

The chain recombines TRBV9 with TRBJ1-2; TRBD1 matches 7 bases. J lost 4 bases, V lost 4 bases, and 7 bases had no gene match. In germline, CDR1 is SGDLS, CDR2 YYNGEE. This CDR3 spans 14 amino acids. The CDR3 DNA reads as TGTGCCAGCAGCCCCTCGACAGGGAGCTATGGCTACACCTTC. As protein: CASSPSTGSYGYTF.

This clone turned up a few times. The V gene is TRBV6-1, the J gene TRBJ1-5; unclear D gene. Per germline, CDR1 MNHNS and CDR2 SASEGT. The CDR3 has 16 amino acids. The germline V and J ends were trimmed by 2 bases and 0 bases, with 11 bases remaining between them. The CDR3 nucleotides read TGTGCCAGCAGTGAACTCGGGGTTTATAGCAATCAGCCCCAGCATTTT. Its translation is CASSELGVYSNQPQHF.

The V gene is TRBV28, the J gene TRBJ2-7; TRBD1 matches 7 bases. Germline V gene data show CDR1 as MDHEN and CDR2 as SYDVKM. The CDR3 has 14 amino acids. V was pared by 5 bases and J by 6 bases, with 10 bases of the junction left unmatched. The CDR3 region is CASSSPGTVVEQYF. CDR3 nucleotide sequence: TGTGCCAGCAGTAGTCCCGGGACAGTCGTCGAGCAGTACTTC.

The chain joins TRBV18 to TRBJ2-7; 7 bases agree with TRBD2. CDR1 is KGHSH, CDR2 LQKENI, per germline. The ends lost 4 bases at V and 2 bases at J; junction bases unmatched: 8. There are 15 residues in the CDR3. The CDR3 sequence: CASSLRLGGAYEQYF. Written as DNA, the CDR3 is TGTGCCAGCTCACTGCGGCTGGGAGGGGCCTACGAGCAGTACTTC.

This clone was recorded a few times. The chain is built from TRBV29-1 and TRBJ2-3; 9 bases fit TRBD2. CDR1 and CDR2 from the germline V gene are SQVTM and ANQGSEA. The CDR3 has 15 residues. V was clipped by 7 bases and J by 6 bases; unmatched bases: 14. The CDR3 nucleotides are TGCAGCGCCGGTACTGGCGGGGGGGCTAGGGATACGCAGTATTTT. Translated, it gives CSAGTGGGARDTQYF.

This clone was observed a few times. V gene TRBV27 combines with J gene TRBJ2-7, with 8 bases aligning to TRBD2. After removal of 6 bases from V and 1 base from J, the junction contained 5 bases not matched to a gene. Looked up from germline, CDR1 is MNHEY and CDR2 is SMNVEV (reference sequence). The CDR3 is 14 amino acids. CDR3 protein: CASSVAGLSYEQYF. The CDR3 DNA sequence: TGTGCCAGCAGCGTAGCGGGGCTATCCTACGAGCAGTACTTC.

This clone appeared a few times. V and J are TRBV5-1 and TRBJ1-1; D remains unclear. Trimming pared 4 bases from V and 7 bases from J, leaving 11 bases between. This CDR3 has 12 amino acids. In germline, CDR1 is SGHRS, CDR2 YFSETQ. This CDR3 reads CASSDDGDEAFF. DNA of the CDR3: TGCGCCAGCAGCGACGACGGAGATGAAGCTTTCTTT.

This chain connects TRBV27 to TRBJ2-5; TRBD2 matches 10 bases. J lost 2 bases, V lost 7 bases, and 7 bases had no gene match. The CDR3 extends over 15 amino acids. CDR1 is MNHEY, CDR2 SMNVEV, per germline (reference sequence). The CDR3 DNA sequence: TGTGCCAGCAAGATCGGACTAGCGGCGCAAGAGACCCAGTACTTC. It specifies CASKIGLAAQETQYF.